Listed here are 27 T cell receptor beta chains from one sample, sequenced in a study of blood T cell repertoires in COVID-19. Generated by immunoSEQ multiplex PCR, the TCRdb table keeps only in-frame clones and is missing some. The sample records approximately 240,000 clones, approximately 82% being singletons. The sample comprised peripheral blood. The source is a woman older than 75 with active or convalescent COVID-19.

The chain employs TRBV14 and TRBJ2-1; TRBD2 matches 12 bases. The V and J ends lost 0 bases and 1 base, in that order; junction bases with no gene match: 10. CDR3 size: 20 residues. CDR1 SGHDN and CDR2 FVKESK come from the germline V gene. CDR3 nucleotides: TGTGCCAGCAGCCAAGATAGGGCTAGCGGGAGGGCCTCATCCTACAATGAGCAGTTCTTC. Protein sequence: CASSQDRASGRASSYNEQFF.

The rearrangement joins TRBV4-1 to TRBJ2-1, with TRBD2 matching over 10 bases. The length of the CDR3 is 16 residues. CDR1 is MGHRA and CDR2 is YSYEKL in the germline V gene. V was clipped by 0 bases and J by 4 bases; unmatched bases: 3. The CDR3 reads CASSQDPSGGYNEQFF. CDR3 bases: TGCGCCAGCAGCCAAGATCCTAGCGGGGGTTACAATGAGCAGTTCTTC.

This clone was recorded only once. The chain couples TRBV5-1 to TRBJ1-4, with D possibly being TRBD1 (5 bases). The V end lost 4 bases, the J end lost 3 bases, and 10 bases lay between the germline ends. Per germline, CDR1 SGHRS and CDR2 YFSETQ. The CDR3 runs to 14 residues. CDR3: CASSAQEPNEKLFF. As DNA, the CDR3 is TGCGCCAGCAGCGCACAGGAGCCTAATGAAAAACTGTTTTTT.

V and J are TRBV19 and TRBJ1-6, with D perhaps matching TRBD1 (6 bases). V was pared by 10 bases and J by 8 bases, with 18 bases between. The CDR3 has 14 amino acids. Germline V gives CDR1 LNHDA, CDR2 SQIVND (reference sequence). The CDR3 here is CANQGLPGHSPLHF. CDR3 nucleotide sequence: TGTGCCAACCAGGGGCTACCGGGGCATTCACCCCTCCACTTT. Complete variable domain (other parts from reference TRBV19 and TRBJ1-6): DGGITQSPKYLFRKEGQNVTLSCEQNLNHDAMYWYRQDPGQGLRLIYYSQIVNDFQKGDIAEGYSVSREKKESFPLTVTSAQKNPTAFYLCANQGLPGHSPLHFGNGTRLTVT.

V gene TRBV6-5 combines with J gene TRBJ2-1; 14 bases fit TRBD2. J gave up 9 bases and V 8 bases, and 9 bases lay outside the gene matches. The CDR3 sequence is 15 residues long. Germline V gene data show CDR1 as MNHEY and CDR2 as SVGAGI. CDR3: CASGDRTSGGSEQFF. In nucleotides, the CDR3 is TGTGCCAGCGGAGACCGGACTAGCGGGGGGTCTGAGCAGTTCTTC.

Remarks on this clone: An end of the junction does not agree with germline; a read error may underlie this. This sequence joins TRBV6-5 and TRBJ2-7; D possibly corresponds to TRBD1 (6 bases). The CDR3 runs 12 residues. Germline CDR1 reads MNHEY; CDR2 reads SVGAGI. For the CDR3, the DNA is TGTGCCAGCATCGATACGAGGGGGAAGTGGAACTTC. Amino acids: CASIDTRGKWNF.

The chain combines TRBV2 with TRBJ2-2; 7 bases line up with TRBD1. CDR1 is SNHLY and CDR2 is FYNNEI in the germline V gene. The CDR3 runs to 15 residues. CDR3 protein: CASMDRTGLTGELFF. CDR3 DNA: TGTGCTTCAATGGATCGGACAGGCTTAACCGGGGAGCTGTTTTTT.

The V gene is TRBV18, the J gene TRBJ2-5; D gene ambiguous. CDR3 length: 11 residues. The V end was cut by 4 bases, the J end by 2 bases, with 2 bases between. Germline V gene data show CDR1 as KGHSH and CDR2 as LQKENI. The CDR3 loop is CASSLQETQYF. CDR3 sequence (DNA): TGTGCCAGCTCACTACAAGAGACCCAGTACTTC. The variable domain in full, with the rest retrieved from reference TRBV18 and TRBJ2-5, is NAGVMQNPRHLVRRRGQEARLRCSPMKGHSHVYWYRQLPEEGLKFMVYLQKENIIDESGMPKERFSAEFPKEGPSILRIQQVVRGDSAAYFCASSLQETQYFGPGTRLLVL.

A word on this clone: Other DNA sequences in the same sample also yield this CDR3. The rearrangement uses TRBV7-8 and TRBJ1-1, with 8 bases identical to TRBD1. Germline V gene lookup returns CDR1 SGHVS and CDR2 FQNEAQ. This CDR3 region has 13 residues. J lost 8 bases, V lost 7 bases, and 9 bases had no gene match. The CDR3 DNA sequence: TGTGCCAGCATGCAACAGGGGACAGGCGAAGCTTTCTTT. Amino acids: CASMQQGTGEAFF.

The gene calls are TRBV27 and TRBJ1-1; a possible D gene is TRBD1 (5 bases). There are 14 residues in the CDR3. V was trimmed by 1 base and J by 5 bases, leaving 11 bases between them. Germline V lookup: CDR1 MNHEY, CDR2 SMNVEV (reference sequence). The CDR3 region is CASSLWGEMTEAFF. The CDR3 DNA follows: TGTGCCAGCAGTTTATGGGGGGAAATGACTGAAGCTTTCTTT.

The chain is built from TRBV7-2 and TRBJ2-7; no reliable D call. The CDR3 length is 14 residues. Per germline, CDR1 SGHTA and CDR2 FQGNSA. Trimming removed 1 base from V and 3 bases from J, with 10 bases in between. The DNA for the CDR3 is TGTGCCAGCAGCTTAGGCAGGAAATACTACGAGCAGTACTTC. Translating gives CASSLGRKYYEQYF.

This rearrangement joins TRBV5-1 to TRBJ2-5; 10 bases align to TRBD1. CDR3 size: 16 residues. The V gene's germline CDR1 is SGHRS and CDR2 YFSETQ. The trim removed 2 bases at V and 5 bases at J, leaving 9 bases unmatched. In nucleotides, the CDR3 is TGCGCCAGCAGCTTAGAGACAGGGGGCATAGGGGAGACCCAGTACTTC. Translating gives CASSLETGGIGETQYF. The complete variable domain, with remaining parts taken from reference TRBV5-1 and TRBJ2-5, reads KAGVTQTPRYLIKTRGQQVTLSCSPISGHRSVSWYQQTPGQGLQFLFEYFSETQRNKGNFPGRFSGRQFSNSRSEMNVSTLELGDSALYLCASSLETGGIGETQYFGPGTRLLVL.

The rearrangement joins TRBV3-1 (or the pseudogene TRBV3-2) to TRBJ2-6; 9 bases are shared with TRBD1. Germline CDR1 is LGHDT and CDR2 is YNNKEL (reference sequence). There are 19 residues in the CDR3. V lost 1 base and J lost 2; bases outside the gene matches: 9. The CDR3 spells CASSQVFGTGKTGANVLTF. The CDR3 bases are TGTGCCAGCAGCCAAGTTTTCGGGACAGGGAAAACTGGGGCCAACGTCCTGACTTTC.

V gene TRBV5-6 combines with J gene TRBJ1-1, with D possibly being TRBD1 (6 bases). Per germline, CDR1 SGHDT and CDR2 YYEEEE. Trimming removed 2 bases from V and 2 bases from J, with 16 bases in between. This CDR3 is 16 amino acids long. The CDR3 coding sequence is TGTGCCAGCAGCTTTAAAGTACAGGGTTATAACACTGAAGCTTTCTTT. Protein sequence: CASSFKVQGYNTEAFF. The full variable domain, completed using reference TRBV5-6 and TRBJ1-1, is DAGVTQSPTHLIKTRGQQVTLRCSPKSGHDTVSWYQQALGQGPQFIFQYYEEEERQRGNFPDRFSGHQFPNYSSELNVNALLLGDSALYLCASSFKVQGYNTEAFFGQGTRLTVV.

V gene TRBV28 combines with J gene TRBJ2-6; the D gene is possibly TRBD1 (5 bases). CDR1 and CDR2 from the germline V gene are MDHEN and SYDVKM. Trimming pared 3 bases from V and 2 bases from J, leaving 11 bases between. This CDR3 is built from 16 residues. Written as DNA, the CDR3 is TGTGCCAGCAGTTTCTCAAGGGGTCCTGGGGCCAACGTCCTGACTTTC. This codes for CASSFSRGPGANVLTF.

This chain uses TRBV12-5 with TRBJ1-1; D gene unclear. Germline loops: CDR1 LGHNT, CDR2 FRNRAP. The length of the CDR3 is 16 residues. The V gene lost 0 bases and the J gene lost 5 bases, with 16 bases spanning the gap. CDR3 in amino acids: CASGLVLGEVITEAFF. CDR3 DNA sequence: TGTGCTAGTGGTTTGGTACTGGGAGAGGTGATTACTGAAGCTTTCTTT. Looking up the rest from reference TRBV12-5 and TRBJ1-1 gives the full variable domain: DARVTQTPRHKVTEMGQEVTMRCQPILGHNTVFWYRQTMMQGLELLAYFRNRAPLDDSGMPKDRFSAEMPDATLATLKIQPSEPRDSAVYFCASGLVLGEVITEAFFGQGTRLTVV.

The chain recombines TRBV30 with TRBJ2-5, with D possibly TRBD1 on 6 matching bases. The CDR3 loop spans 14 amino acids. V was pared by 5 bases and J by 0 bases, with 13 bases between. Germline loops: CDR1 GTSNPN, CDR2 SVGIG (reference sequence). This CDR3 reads CAWGNGQNQETQYF. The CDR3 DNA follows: TGTGCCTGGGGTAACGGACAGAACCAAGAGACCCAGTACTTC.

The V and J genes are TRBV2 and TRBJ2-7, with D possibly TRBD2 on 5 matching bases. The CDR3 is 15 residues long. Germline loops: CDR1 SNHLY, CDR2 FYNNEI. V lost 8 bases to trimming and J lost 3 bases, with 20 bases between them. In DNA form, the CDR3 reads TGTGCCAGCCATGGCGGGTTCAGGAGAGGCTACGAGCAGTACTTC. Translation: CASHGGFRRGYEQYF.

Written as DNA, the CDR3 is TGTGCCAGCAGCTCCGGGACAGGGGAGGGAGAGACCCAGTACTTC. This gives the protein CASSSGTGEGETQYF. V is TRBV7-9 and J is TRBJ2-5, with 10 nucleotides matching TRBD1. CDR1 is SEHNR, CDR2 FQNEAQ, per germline (reference sequence). V trimming: 4 bases; J trimming: 4 bases; junction bases outside the gene matches: 6. This CDR3 spans 15 amino acids.

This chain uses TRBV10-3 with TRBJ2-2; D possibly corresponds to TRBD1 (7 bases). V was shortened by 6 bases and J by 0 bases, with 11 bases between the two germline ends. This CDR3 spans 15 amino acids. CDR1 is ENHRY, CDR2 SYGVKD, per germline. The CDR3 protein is CAISRGDANTGELFF. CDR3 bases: TGTGCCATCAGCAGGGGGGACGCGAACACCGGGGAGCTGTTTTTT.

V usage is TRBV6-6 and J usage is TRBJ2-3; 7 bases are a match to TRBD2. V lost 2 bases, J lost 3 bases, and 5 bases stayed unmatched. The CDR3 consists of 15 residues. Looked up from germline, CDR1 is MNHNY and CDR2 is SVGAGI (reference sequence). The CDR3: CASSYPAGQTDTQYF. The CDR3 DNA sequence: TGTGCCAGCAGTTACCCAGCGGGGCAAACAGATACGCAGTATTTT.

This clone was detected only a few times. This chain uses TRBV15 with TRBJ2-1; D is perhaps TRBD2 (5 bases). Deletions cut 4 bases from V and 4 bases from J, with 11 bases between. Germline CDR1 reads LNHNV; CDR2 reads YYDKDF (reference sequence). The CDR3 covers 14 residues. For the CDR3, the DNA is TGTGCCACCAGCACCCCGGGATATTACAATGAGCAGTTCTTC. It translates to CATSTPGYYNEQFF.

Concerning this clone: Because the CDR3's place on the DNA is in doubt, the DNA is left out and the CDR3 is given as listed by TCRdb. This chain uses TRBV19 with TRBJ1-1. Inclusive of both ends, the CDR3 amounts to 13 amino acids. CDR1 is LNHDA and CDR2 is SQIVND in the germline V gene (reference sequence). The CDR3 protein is CASTSVGGDGAFF.

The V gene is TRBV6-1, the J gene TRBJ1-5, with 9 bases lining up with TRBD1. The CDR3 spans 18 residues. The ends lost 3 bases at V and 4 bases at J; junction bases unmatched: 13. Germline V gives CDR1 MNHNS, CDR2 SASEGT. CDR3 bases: TGTGCCAGCAGTGACCGGACAGGGGACCTAATAGCAAATCAGCCCCAGCATTTT. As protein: CASSDRTGDLIANQPQHF.

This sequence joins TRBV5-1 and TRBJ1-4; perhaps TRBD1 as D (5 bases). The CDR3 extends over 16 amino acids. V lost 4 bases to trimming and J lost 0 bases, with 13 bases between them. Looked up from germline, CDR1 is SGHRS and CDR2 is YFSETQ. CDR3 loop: CASSGGLVATNEKLFF. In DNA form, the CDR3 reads TGCGCCAGCAGCGGGGGGTTAGTAGCAACTAATGAAAAACTGTTTTTT. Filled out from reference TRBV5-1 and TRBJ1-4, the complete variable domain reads KAGVTQTPRYLIKTRGQQVTLSCSPISGHRSVSWYQQTPGQGLQFLFEYFSETQRNKGNFPGRFSGRQFSNSRSEMNVSTLELGDSALYLCASSGGLVATNEKLFFGSGTQLSVL.

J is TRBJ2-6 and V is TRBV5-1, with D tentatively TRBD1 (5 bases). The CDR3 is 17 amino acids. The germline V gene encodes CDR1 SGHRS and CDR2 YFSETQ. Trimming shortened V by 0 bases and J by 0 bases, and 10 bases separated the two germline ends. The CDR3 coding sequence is TGCGCCAGCAGCTTGGGGGGCTCGGTCTCTGGGGCCAACGTCCTGACTTTC. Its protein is CASSLGGSVSGANVLTF.

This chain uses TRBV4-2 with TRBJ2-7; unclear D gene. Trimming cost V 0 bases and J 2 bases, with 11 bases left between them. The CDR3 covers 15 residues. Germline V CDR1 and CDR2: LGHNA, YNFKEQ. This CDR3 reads CASSQETTGPYEQYF. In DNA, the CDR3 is TGTGCCAGCAGCCAAGAAACAACGGGTCCCTACGAGCAGTACTTC.